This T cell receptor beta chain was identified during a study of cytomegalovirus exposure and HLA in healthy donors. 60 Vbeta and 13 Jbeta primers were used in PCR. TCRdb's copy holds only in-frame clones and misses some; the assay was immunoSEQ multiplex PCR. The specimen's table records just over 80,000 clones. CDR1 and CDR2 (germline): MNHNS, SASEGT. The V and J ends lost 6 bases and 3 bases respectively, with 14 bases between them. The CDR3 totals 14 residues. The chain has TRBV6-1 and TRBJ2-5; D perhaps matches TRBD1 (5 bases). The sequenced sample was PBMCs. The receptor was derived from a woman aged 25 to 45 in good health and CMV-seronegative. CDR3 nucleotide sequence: TGTGCCAGCAGGGGCTGGACATGGGAAGAGACCCAGTACTTC. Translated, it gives CASRGWTWEETQYF.